This TCR beta chain was recovered during a study of Tregs in tolerant kidney transplant recipients (dated by TCRdb to between 2018 and 2021). Turning to the overall study: The transplants used related donors along with nonmyeloablative bone marrow transplantation, and in the human trials mixed chimerism was transient. The study used TCRbeta sequencing to identify donor-specific regulatory T cells before combined kidney and bone marrow transplantation, then tracked those cells after transplant.

The time point label corresponds to: blood sample drawn before combined kidney and bone marrow transplant. Thawed PBMCs were FACS-sorted into unstimulated Tregs (CD4+CD25+CD127-), CD4+ non-Tregs (CD4+CD25-), CD4 cells and CD8 cells. Before Treg sorting, thawed PBMCs were rested overnight at 37°C with roughly 180 IU/ml IL-2. The patients were 4 recipients of combined kidney and bone marrow transplants from the ITN036ST trial, and samples were available only for these trial subjects. Healthy control blood was processed by Ficoll density gradient to PBMCs and cryopreserved; patient PBMCs were collected before and after transplant. Here is what the overall study found, with its caveats: For some patients, the PCR primers changed as time went on, which meant samples from those patients could not be compared with one another at the nucleotide level. The most biologically relevant and donor-specific TCRbeta repertoire appeared to be identified by expanding Tregs with activated donor B cells. The study was limited by small patient numbers, and the findings need validation in larger populations and under other immunosuppression protocols. In tolerant patients, donor-specific Tregs expanded more than Tregs overall, which suggests antigen-driven rather than nonspecific expansion. Biological reproducibility was not directly assessed, although technical replication error appeared to be minimal.

Of note for this clone: It lacks a known antigen. No base quality information exists; no much larger clone differs at one position.

Genomic DNA was extracted from sorted cells with the QIAGEN DNeasy Blood and Tissue Kit for TCRbeta CDR3 sequencing. Through immunoSEQ, high-throughput TCRbeta CDR3 sequencing was done commercially, including PCR amplification with internal controls and bias correction. The source study handled its data this way. Unique productive TCRbeta sequences were defined by CDR3 nucleotide sequence when primers matched and otherwise by CDR3 amino acid sequence together with Vbeta and Jbeta genes. To correct for sorting error, sequences found in more than one sorted population at a frequency ratio of 2:1 or less were discarded, and the remaining shared sequences were assigned to the population with the higher frequency. A sequence was defined as donor-reactive if the sequence was expanded at least 5-fold in CFSE-low cells compared with unstimulated cells and had a frequency of at least 0.01% in CFSE-low cells. Repertoire divergence was quantified by Jensen-Shannon divergence calculated from the top 100 TCRbeta sequences ranked by frequency. For samples with multiple sequencing runs, sorting error was corrected separately for each run before the runs were pooled. TCRdb re-hosts the immuneACCESS table, in-frame sequences only. Its copies lack some clones; in the studies checked, an unresolved V gene accounts for under half of them, and the cause for the rest is not known. From that table come the V and J calls and clone size; the DNA was used to work out D and trimming. The sample contains tens of thousands of clones, approximately 89% of them found a single time. The leading ten clones occupy approximately 0.37% of the sample.

Counted from cysteine to phenylalanine, this CDR3 has 14 amino acids. Only the CDR3 portion is preserved as DNA: 42 bases, with reading frame beginning at the first base. Trimming accounts for 0 bases at V and 4 bases at J, while the number of junction bases matched to no gene is 4. Per the germline V gene, SGDLS is the CDR1 and YYNGEE is the CDR2. This sequence uses TRBV9 and TRBJ2-7, and TRBD2 aligns with 7 junction nucleotides. This receptor was taken from a human donor who received a combined kidney and bone marrow transplant. The sample consisted of Tregs from blood, taken before the transplant. The sequenced DNA is TGTGCCAGCAGCGTAGCGGGAGGTTGGTACGAGCAGTACTTC. This is translated as CASSVAGGWYEQYF.